The T cell receptor (beta chain) described here comes from a study of blood T cells in healthy people across ages. A second PCR, run for roughly 7 to 11 cycles, used a sample-barcoded 5' primer plus a J-beta primer mix. MiXCR was run by TCRdb on the 5' RACE reads, yielding one entry per CDR3 protein. The table has around 940,000 distinct CDR3 sequences, approximately 50% seen once. Sequenced material: blood. The sequence came from a woman aged 60-75 years in good health.

CDR3 protein: CASSQTRDPNQPQHF. The CDR3 DNA reads TGTGCCAGCAGCCAAACCCGGGACCCTAATCAGCCCCAGCATTTT. The V call is TRBV3-1, the J call TRBJ1-5; TRBD1 might be the D (5 bases). The CDR3 consists of 15 residues. Trimming removed 2 bases at V and 4 bases at J, with 12 bases between. Looked up from germline, CDR1 is LGHDT and CDR2 is YNNKEL (reference sequence).